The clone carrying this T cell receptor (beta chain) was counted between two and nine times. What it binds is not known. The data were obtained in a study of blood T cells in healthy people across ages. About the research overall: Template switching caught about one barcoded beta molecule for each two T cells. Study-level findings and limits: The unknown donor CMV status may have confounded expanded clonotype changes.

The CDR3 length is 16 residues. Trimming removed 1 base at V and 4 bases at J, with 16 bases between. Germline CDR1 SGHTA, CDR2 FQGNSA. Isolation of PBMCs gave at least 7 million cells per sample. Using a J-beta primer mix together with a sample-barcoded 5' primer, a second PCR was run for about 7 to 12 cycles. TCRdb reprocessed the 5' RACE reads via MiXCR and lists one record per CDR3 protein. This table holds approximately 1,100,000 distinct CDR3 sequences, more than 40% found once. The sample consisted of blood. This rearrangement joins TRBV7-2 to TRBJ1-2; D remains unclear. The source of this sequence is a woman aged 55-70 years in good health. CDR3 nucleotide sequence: TGTGCCAGCAGCTTAGATCGGGTTGGCCGATCCTATGGCTACACCTTC. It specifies CASSLDRVGRSYGYTF.